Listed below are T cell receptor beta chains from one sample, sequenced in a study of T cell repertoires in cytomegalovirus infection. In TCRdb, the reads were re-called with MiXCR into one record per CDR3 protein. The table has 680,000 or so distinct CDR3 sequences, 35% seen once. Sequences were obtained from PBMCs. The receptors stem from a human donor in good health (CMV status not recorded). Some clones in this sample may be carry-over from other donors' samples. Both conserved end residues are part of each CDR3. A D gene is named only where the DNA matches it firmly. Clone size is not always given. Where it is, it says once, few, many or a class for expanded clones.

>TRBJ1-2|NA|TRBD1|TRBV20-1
TGCAGTGCTAGACCGACAGGGGTACGAGATGGCTACACCTTC
CSARPTGVRDGYTF
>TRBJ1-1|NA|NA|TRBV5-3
TGTGCCAGCAGCTTGGGGGGACATGGAGACACTGACGCTTTCTTT
CASSLGGHGDTDAFF
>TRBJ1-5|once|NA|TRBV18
TGTGCCAGCTCACTGGCCATGGGGCCCCAGCATTTT
CASSLAMGPQHF
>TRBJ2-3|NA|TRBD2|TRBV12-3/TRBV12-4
TGTGCCAGCACCCCCGGGGGGGGCTGGACAGATACGCAGTATTTT
CASTPGGGWTDTQYF
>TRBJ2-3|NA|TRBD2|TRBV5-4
TGTGCCAGCAGCTCGTCCGCTAGCGGGGGGGCCTCCGATACGCAGTATTTT
CASSSSASGGASDTQYF
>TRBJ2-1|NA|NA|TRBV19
TGTGCCAGTAGTATGGGACAACCCCGTCACAATGAGCAGTTCTTC
CASSMGQPRHNEQFF
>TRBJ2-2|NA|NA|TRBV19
TGTGCCAGTAGCGTTAACGCCGGGACTGCGGACACCGGGGAGCTGTTTTTT
CASSVNAGTADTGELFF
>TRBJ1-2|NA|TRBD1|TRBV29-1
TGCAGCGTTGCAGACACAGGGGTTTATGGCTACACCTTC
CSVADTGVYGYTF
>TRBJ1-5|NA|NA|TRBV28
TGTGCCAGCAGTTTATTTGGGGGCAATCAGCCCCAGCATTTT
CASSLFGGNQPQHF
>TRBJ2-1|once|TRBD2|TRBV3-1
TGTGCCAGCACCCGGGACTACGTTAGCAATGAGCAGTTCTTC
CASTRDYVSNEQFF
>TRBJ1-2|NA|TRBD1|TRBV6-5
TGTGCCAGCAGGCCCGAAGCGACAGGGGGCTGGGGTGGCTACACCTTC
CASRPEATGGWGGYTF
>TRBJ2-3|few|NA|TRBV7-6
TGTGCCAGCAGCTTATCAGGGATCACAGATACGCAGTATTTT
CASSLSGITDTQYF
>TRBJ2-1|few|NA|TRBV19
TGTGCCAGTAGTATAGTTGCCCGGGGAGGCCACAATGAGCAGTTCTTC
CASSIVARGGHNEQFF
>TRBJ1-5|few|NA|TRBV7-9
TGTGCCAGCAGCTCGACAGACTTTGCCCAGCATTTT
CASSSTDFAQHF
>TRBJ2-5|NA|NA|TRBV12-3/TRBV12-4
TGTGCCAGCAGTATGACAGGGACTAGGTCTTGGGAGACCCAGTACTTC
CASSMTGTRSWETQYF
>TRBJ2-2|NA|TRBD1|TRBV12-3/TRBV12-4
TGTGCCAGCAGTTCCCCCCCGGGACAGGGGGTCACCGGGGAGCTGTTTTTT
CASSSPPGQGVTGELFF
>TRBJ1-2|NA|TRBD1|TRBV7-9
TGTGCCAGCAGCTTCCTAGCCGGGACAGCCTTTAACTATGGCTACACCTTC
CASSFLAGTAFNYGYTF
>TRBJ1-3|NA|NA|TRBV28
TGTGCCAGCAGCCGCCGAATGGGGACAGGAAACACCATATATTTT
CASSRRMGTGNTIYF
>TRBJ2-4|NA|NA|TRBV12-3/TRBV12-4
TGTGCCAGCAGTTTATACCAGGCGGGCGGAGTCTTCCGGCCAAACATTCAGTACTTC
CASSLYQAGGVFRPNIQYF
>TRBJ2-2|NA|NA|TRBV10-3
TGTGCCATCAGCTCCGGGACAACCAACACCGGGGAGCTGTTTTTT
CAISSGTTNTGELFF
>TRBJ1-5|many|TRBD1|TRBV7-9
TGTGCCAGCAGCTTAGACAGGGGGGGACTTAATCAGCCCCAGCATTTT
CASSLDRGGLNQPQHF
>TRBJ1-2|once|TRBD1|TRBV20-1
TGCAGTGCCCTTGGACAGGACGACTATGGCTACACCTTC
CSALGQDDYGYTF
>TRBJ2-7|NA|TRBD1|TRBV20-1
TGCAGTGCTAGAAATACAGGGGGCGCGGGCGAGCAGTACTTC
CSARNTGGAGEQYF
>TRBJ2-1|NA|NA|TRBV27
TGTGCCCGCAGTTTAGTGCGGGCTAGGCAGCGCGATGAGCAGTTCTTC
CARSLVRARQRDEQFF
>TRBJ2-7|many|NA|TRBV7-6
TGTGCCAGCAGCTCCCAAATGACCGTGGCAGGGCCATACGAGCAGTACTTC
CASSSQMTVAGPYEQYF
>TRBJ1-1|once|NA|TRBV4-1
TGCGCCAGCAGCCTTTTCCAGCCGGGAACTGAAGCTTTCTTT
CASSLFQPGTEAFF
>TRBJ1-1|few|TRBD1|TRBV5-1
TGCGCCAGCAGCTTCTCGGGACAGGTGGCTTTCTTT
CASSFSGQVAFF
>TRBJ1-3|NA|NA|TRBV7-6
TGTGCCAGCAGCATACTGACAGAGGGAAACACCATATATTTT
CASSILTEGNTIYF
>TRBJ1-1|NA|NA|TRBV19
TGTGCCAGTAGTATAAGGCGGGGGGCGAACACTGAAGCTTTCTTT
CASSIRRGANTEAFF
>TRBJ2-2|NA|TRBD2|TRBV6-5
TGTGCCAGCAGGAGGACTAGCGATATGGGGGAGCTGTTTTTT
CASRRTSDMGELFF
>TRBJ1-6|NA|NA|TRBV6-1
TGTGCCAGCAGTCGCGACAGGATTAAGCCACCCCTCCACTTT
CASSRDRIKPPLHF
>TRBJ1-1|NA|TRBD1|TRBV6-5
TGTGCCAGCAGTTACTCCAGGACAGGGGCTGTGGGGGAAGCTTTCTTT
CASSYSRTGAVGEAFF
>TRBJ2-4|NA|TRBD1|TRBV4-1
TGCGCCAGCAGCCAAGTGGCAGGGGGTGACATTCAGTACTTC
CASSQVAGGDIQYF
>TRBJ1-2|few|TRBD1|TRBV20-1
TGCAGTGCTAGAGATCCCGGACAGGGTGGCGGTGGCTACACCTTC
CSARDPGQGGGGYTF
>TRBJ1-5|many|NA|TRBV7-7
TGTGCTAGCAGCTTAGGGGATAATCAGCCCCAGCATTTT
CASSLGDNQPQHF
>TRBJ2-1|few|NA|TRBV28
TGTGCCAGCAGTTTAGGCATGGACAATGAGCAGTTCTTC
CASSLGMDNEQFF
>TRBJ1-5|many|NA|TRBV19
TGTGCCAGTAGTCCCGTCCCCTTACAGCCCCAGCATTTT
CASSPVPLQPQHF
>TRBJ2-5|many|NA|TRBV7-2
TGTGCCAGCAGCTTAGGGTCTGCGGAAGGGACCCAGTACTTC
CASSLGSAEGTQYF
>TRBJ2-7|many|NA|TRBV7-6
TGTGCCAGCAGCTTAGCGGGAGGCTTCGGCGAGCAGTACTTC
CASSLAGGFGEQYF
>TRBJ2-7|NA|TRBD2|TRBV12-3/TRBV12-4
TGTGCCAGCGCGGGAGCAGTCTACGAGCAGTACTTC
CASAGAVYEQYF
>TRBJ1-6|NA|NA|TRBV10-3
TGTGCCATAGGGGTAAGGGATGATAATTCACCCCGCCACTTT
CAIGVRDDNSPRHF
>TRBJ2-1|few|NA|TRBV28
TGTGCCAGCAGTCGCGGGGCGGGGGAGCAGTTCTTC
CASSRGAGEQFF
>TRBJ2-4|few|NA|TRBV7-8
TGTGCCAGCAGCTCTTCAACTCAGAATTTGGGCAACATTCAGTACTTC
CASSSSTQNLGNIQYF
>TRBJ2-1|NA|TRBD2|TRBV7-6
TGTGCCAGCAGCGCGACTAGCGGGGGGCGCAGCTCCTACAATGAGCAGTTCTTC
CASSATSGGRSSYNEQFF
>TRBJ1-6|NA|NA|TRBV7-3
TGTGCCAGCAGCTTAACTCAGGGTTCACCCCTCCACTTT
CASSLTQGSPLHF
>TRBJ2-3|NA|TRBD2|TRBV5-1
TGCGCCAGCAGATTAGTAGCGGGGTCCCGCACAGATACGCAGTATTTT
CASRLVAGSRTDTQYF
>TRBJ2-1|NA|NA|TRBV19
TGTGCCAGTCGATCACCCCAACCCTTGACTCAGTTCTTC
CASRSPQPLTQFF
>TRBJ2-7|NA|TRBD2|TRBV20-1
TGCAGTCTAGCGGTACATTCCTACGAGCAGTACTTC
CSLAVHSYEQYF
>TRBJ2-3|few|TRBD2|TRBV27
TGTGCCAGCAGTGCCGATAGCGGGATGGTCACAGATACGCAGTATTTT
CASSADSGMVTDTQYF